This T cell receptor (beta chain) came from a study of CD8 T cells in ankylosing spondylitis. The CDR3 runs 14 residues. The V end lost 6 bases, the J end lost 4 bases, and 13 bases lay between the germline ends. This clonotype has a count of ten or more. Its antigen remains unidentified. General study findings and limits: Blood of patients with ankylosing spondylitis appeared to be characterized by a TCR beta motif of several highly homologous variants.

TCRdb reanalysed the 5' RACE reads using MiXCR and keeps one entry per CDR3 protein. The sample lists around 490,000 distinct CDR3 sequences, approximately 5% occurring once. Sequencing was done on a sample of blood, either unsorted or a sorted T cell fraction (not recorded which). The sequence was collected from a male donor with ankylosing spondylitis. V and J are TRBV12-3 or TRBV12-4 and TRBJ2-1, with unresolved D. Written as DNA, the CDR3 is TGTGCCAGCAGCCCATGGGCACCATACAATGAGCAGTTCTTC. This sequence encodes CASSPWAPYNEQFF.